Listed here are 19 T cell receptor beta chains from one sample, sequenced in a study of blood T cell repertoires in COVID-19. Some clones are missing from TCRdb's copy, which holds only in-frame ones; the method was immunoSEQ multiplex PCR. The table lists a few hundred thousand clones, around 85% of them singletons. The sequenced sample consisted of peripheral blood. Source of these receptors: a human donor with COVID-19, enrolled during active disease. The donor label of this sample is uncertain.

This clone was seen only once. The chain is built from TRBV5-1 and TRBJ2-5, with D maybe TRBD2 (5 bases). Trimming pared 2 bases from V and 3 bases from J, leaving 11 bases between. Germline V gene data show CDR1 as SGHRS and CDR2 as YFSETQ. The CDR3 loop spans 14 amino acids. CDR3 sequence: CASSLGGAKETQYF. As DNA, the CDR3 is TGCGCCAGCAGCTTAGGAGGTGCGAAAGAGACCCAGTACTTC.

The V call is TRBV3-1 (or the pseudogene TRBV3-2), the J call TRBJ1-2; 7 positions match TRBD1. CDR1 and CDR2 (germline): LGHDT, YNNKEL (reference sequence). Unmatched junction bases numbered 6, after V lost 3 bases and J lost 2 bases. This CDR3 spans 15 amino acids. The CDR3 DNA is TGTGCCAGCAGCCACGGACAGGTATCCAACTATGGCTACACCTTC. Its translation: CASSHGQVSNYGYTF.

This clone has only one observation. This chain joins TRBV19 and TRBJ2-1; maybe TRBD2 (5 bases). The CDR3 consists of 11 residues. V was trimmed by 3 bases and J by 9 bases, leaving 6 bases between them. CDR1 and CDR2 from the germline V gene are LNHDA and SQIVND (reference sequence). CDR3 amino acids: CASSMSGEQFF. CDR3 in DNA: TGTGCCAGTAGTATGAGCGGTGAGCAGTTCTTC.

V and J are TRBV6-1 and TRBJ2-5; D perhaps matches TRBD2 (6 bases). The germline V and J ends were trimmed by 3 bases and 3 bases, with 17 bases remaining between them. The CDR3 runs 16 residues. In germline, CDR1 is MNHNS, CDR2 SASEGT. The CDR3 nucleotides are TGTGCCAGCAGTGATTTCCGGGACTCCGTAAAAGAGACCCAGTACTTC. Translation: CASSDFRDSVKETQYF.

V is TRBV15 and J is TRBJ2-7; 10 bases agree with TRBD1. Trimming at V came to 4 bases and at J to 3 bases, leaving 6 bases not matched to a gene. Germline V gene sequence: CDR1 LNHNV, CDR2 YYDKDF (reference sequence). CDR3 length: 15 amino acids. The CDR3 loop is CATSIRDRGFYEQYF. The CDR3 DNA reads as TGTGCCACCAGCATCCGGGACAGGGGATTCTACGAGCAGTACTTC.

This chain connects TRBV3-1 (or the pseudogene TRBV3-2) to TRBJ1-2; 10 bases map to TRBD1. Germline assignment: CDR1 LGHDT and CDR2 YNNKEL (reference sequence). The CDR3 sequence is 15 residues long. V lost 1 base, J lost 5 bases, and 4 bases stayed unmatched. The CDR3 bases are TGTGCCAGCAGCCAAGGACAGGGGGCCAATTATGGCTACACCTTC. It encodes CASSQGQGANYGYTF.

The CDR3 nucleotides are TGCAGCGTTGGGGAGACAGGGGGAGGCTACACCTTC. Protein: CSVGETGGGYTF. The chain combines TRBV29-1 with TRBJ1-2; 9 nucleotides line up with TRBD1. Germline CDR1 reads SQVTM; CDR2 reads ANQGSEA. The V gene end was trimmed by 4 bases and the J gene end by 8 bases; junction bases not matched to a gene: 5. CDR3 length: 12 residues. Full variable domain (outside the CDR3, taken from reference TRBV29-1 and TRBJ1-2): SAVISQKPSRDICQRGTSLTIQCQVDSQVTMMFWYRQQPGQSLTLIATANQGSEATYESGFVIDKFPISRPNLTFSTLTVSNMSPEDSSIYLCSVGETGGGYTFGSGTRLTVV.

V usage is TRBV5-1 and J usage is TRBJ2-3; 7 nucleotides align to TRBD1. Germline V lookup: CDR1 SGHRS, CDR2 YFSETQ. This CDR3 has 13 amino acids. V was pared by 4 bases and J by 1 base, with 0 bases of the junction left unmatched. The CDR3 region is CASSGQGTDTQYF. As DNA, the CDR3 is TGCGCCAGCAGCGGACAGGGCACAGATACGCAGTATTTT.

The rearrangement joins TRBV3-1 (or the pseudogene TRBV3-2) to TRBJ1-5, with a weak D call TRBD1 (5 bases). CDR3 length equals 15 residues. Germline loops: CDR1 LGHDT, CDR2 YNNKEL (reference sequence). The germline V and J ends were trimmed by 7 bases and 0 bases, with 13 bases remaining between them. The CDR3, as DNA: TGTGCCAGCACCCCGACAGAAAATAGCAATCAGCCCCAGCATTTT. It encodes CASTPTENSNQPQHF.

For the CDR3, the DNA is TGTGCCAGCAGCGCACCCGGGTACCAAGAGACCCAGTACTTC. It codes for CASSAPGYQETQYF. The chain joins TRBV9 to TRBJ2-5; D is uncertain. Deletions cut 3 bases from V and 0 bases from J, with 9 bases between. CDR1 and CDR2 (germline): SGDLS, YYNGEE. The CDR3 covers 14 residues.

This clone was recorded only once. The rearrangement uses TRBV7-3 and TRBJ2-6; 8 nucleotides match TRBD1. V gave up 8 bases and J gave up 1 base; unmatched junction bases: 7. Germline-derived CDR1 and CDR2 are SGHTA and FQGTGA. CDR3 length equals 16 residues. CDR3 DNA: TGTGCCAGCTCCCGACAGGGGATATCTGGGGCCAACGTCCTGACTTTC. It translates to CASSRQGISGANVLTF. The complete variable domain, with remaining parts taken from reference TRBV7-3 and TRBJ2-6, reads GAGVSQTPSNKVTEKGKYVELRCDPISGHTALYWYRQSLGQGPEFLIYFQGTGAADDSGLPNDRFFAVRPEGSVSTLKIQRTERGDSAVYLCASSRQGISGANVLTFGAGSRLTVL.

For the CDR3, the DNA is TGTGCCAGCAGCGTAATGGCAGGGGGGAACACTGAAGCTTTCTTT. Protein: CASSVMAGGNTEAFF. The chain couples TRBV9 to TRBJ1-1; 7 bases align to TRBD1. The germline CDR1 and CDR2 sequences are SGDLS and YYNGEE. J gave up 1 base and V 1 base, and 4 bases lay outside the gene matches. The CDR3 is 15 residues long.

This clone was counted at least ten times. V is TRBV28 and J is TRBJ2-7; perhaps TRBD2 as D (5 bases). The ends were cut back, 4 bases at V and 6 bases at J, with 16 bases in the middle. The CDR3 runs 14 residues. The germline V gene encodes CDR1 MDHEN and CDR2 SYDVKM. The chain's CDR3 is CASSSPLAASEQYF. In DNA, the CDR3 is TGTGCCAGCAGTTCCCCGCTAGCTGCCAGCGAGCAGTACTTC.

This rearrangement joins TRBV14 to TRBJ1-4, with a possible D match to TRBD1 (5 bases). The CDR3 length is 15 residues. Germline CDR1 SGHDN, CDR2 FVKESK. V lost 4 bases to trimming and J lost 0 bases, with 9 bases between them. In nucleotides, the CDR3 is TGTGCCAGCAGCCCGATAGGGGCAACTAATGAAAAACTGTTTTTT. Its translation: CASSPIGATNEKLFF.

This clone was counted only a few times. V and J are TRBV11-2 and TRBJ2-2; TRBD2 matches at 7 bases. The CDR3 length is 15 residues. The V segment lost 5 bases and the J segment 2 bases; nucleotides outside the gene matches: 5. The germline V gene encodes CDR1 SGHAT and CDR2 FQNNGV. DNA for the CDR3: TGTGCCAGCAGCCGAGCGGGACTTAACACCGGGGAGCTGTTTTTT. Its translation: CASSRAGLNTGELFF.

The CDR3: CASTLSRDRGLRAEAFF. CDR3 DNA: TGTGCCAGCACCCTGTCCCGGGACAGGGGGCTGAGGGCTGAAGCTTTCTTT. The chain uses TRBV28 and TRBJ1-1; TRBD1 aligns across 12 bases. V shed 7 bases, J shed 6 bases, and the junction held 15 bases outside the gene matches. Germline loops: CDR1 MDHEN, CDR2 SYDVKM. The CDR3 is 17 residues long.

This sequence joins TRBV28 and TRBJ2-7; D might be TRBD2 (5 bases). Germline-derived CDR1 and CDR2 are MDHEN and SYDVKM. The V gene lost 6 bases and the J gene lost 5 bases, with 11 bases spanning the gap. The CDR3 covers 12 residues. Here the CDR3 reads CASRYGSNEQYF. The CDR3 DNA reads TGTGCCAGCAGGTATGGGAGCAACGAGCAGTACTTC.

In its sample, this clone was seen once. The chain recombines TRBV29-1 with TRBJ2-1; D is perhaps TRBD2 (5 bases). CDR3 length equals 16 residues. Trimming stripped 4 bases from V and 1 base from J, with 17 bases between. The germline V gene encodes CDR1 SQVTM and CDR2 ANQGSEA. CDR3 region: CSVANPAGVSYNEQFF. The DNA of the CDR3 is TGCAGCGTTGCCAACCCTGCGGGTGTTTCCTACAATGAGCAGTTCTTC.

V gene TRBV27 combines with J gene TRBJ1-4; 9 nucleotides agree with TRBD1. The CDR3 is 15 amino acids. Per germline, CDR1 MNHEY and CDR2 SMNVEV (reference sequence). Losses at the gene ends were 3 bases for V and 8 bases for J; bases not matched to a gene: 7. The CDR3 bases are TGTGCCAGCAGTTTTTTGGGGACAGGGCGGGAAAAACTGTTTTTT. This gives the protein CASSFLGTGREKLFF.